The 25 T cell receptor beta chains given below trace back to one sample, sequenced in a study of PD-L1 blockade in urothelial cancer. The repertoire was sequenced with immunoSEQ multiplex PCR; TCRdb's copy has only in-frame clones and lacks some. The table lists around 69,000 clones, less than 95% of them singletons. Time point here: peripheral blood 6 weeks after treatment start. The specimen comprised PBMCs, sampled around atezolizumab (anti-PD-L1) treatment. These receptors were obtained from an elderly woman with urothelial cancer.

This chain connects TRBV6-6 to TRBJ2-1; TRBD1 matches at 8 bases. The CDR3 extends over 15 amino acids. The germline gives CDR1 MNHNY, CDR2 SVGAGI (reference sequence). The V segment lost 7 bases and the J segment 7 bases; nucleotides outside the gene matches: 12. The CDR3 DNA is TGTGCCAGCATAGATGGCAGGGGGCCTGAAAATGAGCAGTTCTTC. This encodes CASIDGRGPENEQFF.

DNA of the CDR3: TGTGCCAGCAGTTTCACAGCCACCTACGAGCAGTACTTC. Residues: CASSFTATYEQYF. This chain joins TRBV27 and TRBJ2-7; D not resolved. V lost 3 bases to trimming and J lost 2 bases, with 8 bases between them. The germline gives CDR1 MNHEY, CDR2 SMNVEV (reference sequence). CDR3 length: 13 residues.

This chain links TRBV10-2 with TRBJ2-2; possibly TRBD1 for D (5 bases). V lost 10 bases, J lost 5 bases, and 23 bases lay in between. There are 16 residues in the CDR3. CDR1 and CDR2 (germline): WSHSY, SAAADI. CDR3 DNA sequence: TGCGCCATCGCTACTCCCTCAGGGCAGAGTACCGGGGAGCTGTTTTTT. Translating it yields CAIATPSGQSTGELFF.

This clone was recorded only once. This chain uses TRBV9 with TRBJ1-6, with TRBD1 matching 9 bases. V trimming: 0 bases; J trimming: 5 bases; junction bases outside the gene matches: 18. Germline V gene data show CDR1 as SGDLS and CDR2 as YYNGEE. This CDR3 is 21 amino acids long. In nucleotides, the CDR3 is TGTGCCAGCAGCGTAGATTCCATTCGCGTCGGACAGGGGATACATAATTCACCCCTCCACTTT. Encoded protein: CASSVDSIRVGQGIHNSPLHF.

V gene TRBV19 combines with J gene TRBJ2-5; D is unclear. This CDR3 is 16 amino acids long. Germline values: CDR1 LNHDA, CDR2 SQIVND (reference sequence). V gave up 7 bases and J gave up 4 bases, with 22 bases separating them. The CDR3: CASKSDPLRYGETQYF. The CDR3 coding sequence is TGTGCCAGTAAATCAGACCCCTTGCGGTATGGAGAGACCCAGTACTTC.

The chain uses TRBV9 and TRBJ2-7; D gene uncertain. CDR3 length: 14 residues. The V and J ends lost 0 bases and 7 bases respectively, with 14 bases between them. Per germline, CDR1 SGDLS and CDR2 YYNGEE. The CDR3: CASSVAASVREQYF. DNA of the CDR3: TGTGCCAGCAGCGTAGCAGCGTCGGTACGGGAGCAGTACTTC.

This chain links TRBV5-4 with TRBJ2-7, with a tentative D call TRBD1 (5 bases). Looked up from germline, CDR1 is SGHNT and CDR2 is YYREEE (reference sequence). Deletions cut 4 bases from V and 6 bases from J, with 14 bases between. The length of the CDR3 is 13 residues. DNA of the CDR3: TGTGCCAGCAGCCGGACCGAAAGGGGCGAGCAGTACTTC. Protein sequence: CASSRTERGEQYF.

This clone was observed a handful of times. Here the CDR3 reads CASIAGANTGELFF. The CDR3 DNA reads TGTGCCAGCATTGCAGGGGCGAACACCGGGGAGCTGTTTTTT. The gene calls are TRBV28 and TRBJ2-2, with D possibly matching TRBD1 (6 bases). Germline V gives CDR1 MDHEN, CDR2 SYDVKM. V lost 7 bases, J lost 0 bases, and 9 bases lay in between. This CDR3 region has 14 residues.

The CDR3 bases are TGTGCCAGCATCACAAGTCGCGGGAGGCAGTACTTC. It is translated as CASITSRGRQYF. The chain joins TRBV27 to TRBJ2-7; TRBD2 aligns across 7 bases. The germline V gene has CDR1 MNHEY and CDR2 SMNVEV (reference sequence). With 7 bases clipped from V and 9 bases from J, the junction kept 9 bases outside the gene matches. This CDR3 has 12 amino acids.

V usage is TRBV7-9 and J usage is TRBJ2-7; D is possibly TRBD2 (5 bases). This CDR3 contains 15 residues. The germline V gene has CDR1 SEHNR and CDR2 FQNEAQ (reference sequence). Trimming cost V 5 bases and J 4 bases, with 18 bases left between them. The CDR3 spells CASSGPGVGPYEQYF. The CDR3 region has the DNA TGTGCCAGCAGCGGGCCCGGGGTCGGTCCTTACGAGCAGTACTTC.

V and J are TRBV19 and TRBJ1-1; D call uncertain. The germline CDR1 and CDR2 sequences are LNHDA and SQIVND (reference sequence). V was trimmed by 3 bases and J by 4 bases, leaving 15 bases between them. The CDR3 totals 15 residues. The CDR3 reads CASSMEPSFPTEAFF. The CDR3, as DNA: TGTGCCAGTAGTATGGAGCCATCTTTCCCCACTGAAGCTTTCTTT.

This clone was found once. The CDR3 spells CASSPSSASSYEQYF. CDR3 DNA: TGTGCCAGCAGCCCCTCTAGCGCGAGCTCCTACGAGCAGTACTTC. The chain has TRBV4-2 and TRBJ2-7, with TRBD2 as a possible D gene (6 bases). Germline values: CDR1 LGHNA, CDR2 YNFKEQ. The CDR3 consists of 15 residues. V was shortened by 4 bases and J by 0 bases, with 13 bases between the two germline ends.

The J gene is TRBJ1-1, the V gene TRBV28, with 10 bases lining up with TRBD1. Germline V lookup: CDR1 MDHEN, CDR2 SYDVKM. The CDR3 extends over 14 amino acids. V gave up 4 bases and J gave up 6 bases; unmatched junction bases: 5. The CDR3 sequence: CASSSTGGFAEAFF. DNA of the CDR3: TGTGCCAGCAGTTCGACAGGGGGCTTCGCTGAAGCTTTCTTT.

The chain combines TRBV5-6 with TRBJ1-1; TRBD1 matches at 8 bases. The V gene end was trimmed by 3 bases and the J gene end by 4 bases; junction bases not matched to a gene: 2. Per germline, CDR1 SGHDT and CDR2 YYEEEE. This CDR3 has 13 amino acids. The CDR3 reads CASSSTGGTEAFF. The CDR3, as DNA: TGTGCCAGCAGCTCAACAGGGGGCACTGAAGCTTTCTTT.

V is TRBV9 and J is TRBJ1-1; D might be TRBD1 (5 bases). Germline-derived CDR1 and CDR2 are SGDLS and YYNGEE. Deletions cut 0 bases from V and 6 bases from J, with 15 bases between. The CDR3 has 15 amino acids. The CDR3 DNA reads as TGTGCCAGCAGCGTAGGGGGGGATCTAACTTCTGAAGCTTTCTTT. It specifies CASSVGGDLTSEAFF.

This sequence joins TRBV28 and TRBJ1-1; tentatively, D is TRBD1 (6 bases). Germline V gene data show CDR1 as MDHEN and CDR2 as SYDVKM. The CDR3 consists of 15 residues. Trimming removed 2 bases from V and 5 bases from J, with 15 bases in between. CDR3 in amino acids: CASSLGGRIHTEAFF. CDR3 sequence (DNA): TGTGCCAGCAGTTTAGGGGGCAGGATTCATACTGAAGCTTTCTTT.

The V call is TRBV6-1, the J call TRBJ2-2, with D tentatively TRBD1 (5 bases). Germline V gives CDR1 MNHNS, CDR2 SASEGT. The CDR3 covers 12 residues. The V end lost 10 bases, the J end lost 5 bases, and 11 bases lay between the germline ends. CDR3 residues: CATTQGTGELFF. CDR3 DNA: TGTGCCACCACCCAGGGAACCGGGGAGCTGTTTTTT.

V and J are TRBV5-1 and TRBJ2-1; weak D call: TRBD2 (5 bases). This CDR3 region has 16 residues. Trimming pared 0 bases from V and 2 bases from J, leaving 12 bases between. Looked up from germline, CDR1 is SGHRS and CDR2 is YFSETQ. The CDR3 DNA is TGCGCCAGCAGCTTGGATGTGGGAGCTACCTACAATGAGCAGTTCTTC. As protein: CASSLDVGATYNEQFF.

The chain uses TRBV5-6 and TRBJ2-1, with 10 positions matching TRBD2. Losses at the gene ends were 5 bases for V and 8 bases for J; bases not matched to a gene: 13. This CDR3 is 16 amino acids long. Germline V gene data show CDR1 as SGHDT and CDR2 as YYEEEE. The CDR3 spells CASRSPSGRAFDEQFF. Written as DNA, the CDR3 is TGTGCCAGCAGGAGCCCCAGCGGGAGGGCTTTCGATGAGCAGTTCTTC.

This sequence joins TRBV6-1 and TRBJ1-1; D is perhaps TRBD1 (5 bases). The CDR3 totals 12 residues. The V gene's germline CDR1 is MNHNS and CDR2 SASEGT. V was pared by 5 bases and J by 4 bases, with 8 bases between. The chain's CDR3 is CASSRQTTEAFF. The CDR3 DNA is TGTGCCAGCAGTAGACAGACCACTGAAGCTTTCTTT.

This clone appeared once. The chain joins TRBV18 to TRBJ1-1; tentatively, D is TRBD1 (5 bases). The CDR3 spans 13 residues. The V gene's germline CDR1 is KGHSH and CDR2 LQKENI. V gave up 6 bases and J gave up 5 bases, with 13 bases separating them. CDR3 nucleotides: TGTGCCAGCTCCCCGGGGGGGGAGACTGAAGCTTTCTTT. This sequence encodes CASSPGGETEAFF.

The chain has TRBV29-1 and TRBJ1-5; D call uncertain. V was cut by 4 bases and J by 0 bases, with 7 bases left in between. The CDR3 has 13 amino acids. Germline CDR1 is SQVTM and CDR2 is ANQGSEA. The CDR3 reads CSVGGNSNQPQHF. DNA of the CDR3: TGCAGCGTTGGAGGGAATAGCAATCAGCCCCAGCATTTT.

CDR3 in DNA: TGTGCCACCAGCAGGGCCTCTGAAGCTTTCTTT. This encodes CATSRASEAFF. The chain is built from TRBV28 and TRBJ1-1; D possibly corresponds to TRBD1 (5 bases). CDR1 is MDHEN, CDR2 SYDVKM, per germline. The V and J ends lost 10 bases and 6 bases respectively, with 12 bases between them. The CDR3 totals 11 residues.

This clone came up a few times. V is TRBV4-2 and J is TRBJ1-1; the D gene is possibly TRBD1 (5 bases). This CDR3 has 15 residues. V was trimmed by 0 bases and J by 6 bases, leaving 14 bases between them. Germline V gene data show CDR1 as LGHNA and CDR2 as YNFKEQ. The CDR3, as DNA: TGTGCCAGCAGCCAAGAACGGGCCCCGGGGGCTGAAGCTTTCTTT. It specifies CASSQERAPGAEAFF.

The V gene is TRBV5-8, the J gene TRBJ1-2, with D possibly matching TRBD1 (6 bases). The germline V gene has CDR1 SGHTS and CDR2 YDEGEE. The CDR3 contains 14 residues. The germline V and J ends were trimmed by 6 bases and 7 bases, with 19 bases remaining between them. The CDR3 spells CASNPPGHERGYTF. In DNA form, the CDR3 reads TGTGCCAGCAACCCTCCGGGACACGAACGTGGCTACACCTTC.